The rows below give T cell receptor beta chains drawn from one sample of a study of control samples from healthy donors and cancer patients. Here immunoSEQ multiplex PCR was the method, and the copy in TCRdb shows in-frame clones only, minus some. The sample shows 150,000 to 200,000 clones, 70% to 90% of them seen only once. What was sequenced was blood. These receptor sequences come from a man aged 30-40 years in good health. CDR3s include the opening cysteine and the closing phenylalanine or tryptophan. Each record gives: D gene, V gene, CDR3 protein. The D gene is left open where the match is weak.

>.|TRBV4-1
CASSPSPTVSGANVLTF
>.|TRBV9
CASSVDDSLGGYTF
>.|TRBV19
CASSLLERNTEAFF
>TRBD1|TRBV5-1
CASSPGTANSPLHF
>.|TRBV19
CASSNDRQETQYF
>.|TRBV2
CASRGLSNQPQHF
>.|TRBV29-1
CSAHTGNNEQFF
>.|TRBV28
CASSLIQGTEAFF
>TRBD2|TRBV9
CASSTPRGAGGPADTQYF
>.|TRBV27
CASSSVTTTDTQYF
>.|TRBV19
CASSPSAGNEQFF
>.|TRBV7-9
CASSDNNQPQHF
>TRBD1|TRBV12-5
CASGRMGQVYNEQFF
>.|TRBV24-1
CATSDRLGTSPQHF
>.|TRBV7-9
CASSLDTLQPQHF
>TRBD1|TRBV27
CASSFRDRGNMGYGYTF